These T cell receptor beta chains were read from a single sample in a study of OX40 agonist ivuxolimab in advanced cancers. The data were produced by immunoSEQ multiplex PCR, yet TCRdb's version contains in-frame clones alone and is incomplete. The sample consists of fewer than 65,000 clones, around 89% of them appearing once. The sequencing here drew on CD4+ or CD8+ T cells sorted from blood, taken in a trial of the OX40 agonist ivuxolimab. Source of these receptors: an adult with an advanced solid tumor such as melanoma, head and neck, liver or kidney cancer. The CDR3 runs from the conserved cysteine through the conserved F or W. The D gene is left open where the match is weak. Only some rows state a clone size, as once, few, many or a class for expanded clones.

clone size: NA
V gene: TRBV9
D gene: NA
J gene: TRBJ1-5
CDR3 DNA: TGTGCCAGCAGCGTCAGGGGAGACGGCAATCAGCCCCAGCATTTT
CDR3 protein: CASSVRGDGNQPQHF

clone size: NA
V gene: TRBV5-1
D gene: NA
J gene: TRBJ1-6
CDR3 DNA: TGCGCCAGCAGCTTGGAGACAAGCTCCTATAATTCACCCCTCCACTTT
CDR3 protein: CASSLETSSYNSPLHF

clone size: NA
V gene: TRBV6-1
D gene: TRBD1
J gene: TRBJ2-3
CDR3 DNA: TGTGCCAGTGGGACAGGGGGCGCAGATACGCAGTATTTT
CDR3 protein: CASGTGGADTQYF

clone size: once
V gene: TRBV28
D gene: TRBD2
J gene: TRBJ2-1
CDR3 DNA: TGTGCCAGCAGCCATGGGGGGGGGTCCTACAATGAGCAGTTCTTC
CDR3 protein: CASSHGGGSYNEQFF

clone size: NA
V gene: TRBV6-5
D gene: NA
J gene: TRBJ1-6
CDR3 DNA: TGTGCCAGCAGTACCAATGCCTTCGGGACACCCCTCCACTTT
CDR3 protein: CASSTNAFGTPLHF

clone size: NA
V gene: TRBV30
D gene: NA
J gene: TRBJ2-1
CDR3 DNA: TGTGCCTGGGGCGGGCTAGCGGAGCAGTTCTTC
CDR3 protein: CAWGGLAEQFF

clone size: NA
V gene: TRBV11-2
D gene: NA
J gene: TRBJ2-1
CDR3 DNA: TGTGCCAGCAGCTCCACCGTAGCGTATAACAATGAGCAGTTCTTC
CDR3 protein: CASSSTVAYNNEQFF

clone size: NA
V gene: TRBV7-2
D gene: NA
J gene: TRBJ1-1
CDR3 DNA: TGTGCCAGCAGCTTAGCGCTTGTAGGGTTTCAGCTCGTCTTT
CDR3 protein: CASSLALVGFQLVF

clone size: NA
V gene: TRBV7-6
D gene: NA
J gene: TRBJ1-5
CDR3 DNA: TGTGCCAGCAGTTATGGTGCTGCGCGGGGGCCCCAGCATTTT
CDR3 protein: CASSYGAARGPQHF

clone size: NA
V gene: TRBV5-1
D gene: TRBD2
J gene: TRBJ2-1
CDR3 DNA: TGCGCCAGCAGTCGTTTGGGGAAGGGACTAGCGGGCCAGAGCTCCTACAATGAGCAGTTCTTC
CDR3 protein: CASSRLGKGLAGQSSYNEQFF

clone size: NA
V gene: TRBV7-3
D gene: NA
J gene: TRBJ1-2
CDR3 DNA: TGTGCCAGCAGCTCGGGACGGAACTATGGCTACACCTTC
CDR3 protein: CASSSGRNYGYTF

clone size: NA
V gene: TRBV2
D gene: TRBD1
J gene: TRBJ2-7
CDR3 DNA: TGTGCCAGCTCAAAAGAAGGGGGCAGCTACGAGCAGTACTTC
CDR3 protein: CASSKEGGSYEQYF

clone size: once
V gene: TRBV27
D gene: TRBD1
J gene: TRBJ1-5
CDR3 DNA: TGTGCCAGCAGCAACAGGGGGGGCAATCAGCCCCAGCATTTT
CDR3 protein: CASSNRGGNQPQHF

clone size: NA
V gene: TRBV7-2
D gene: NA
J gene: TRBJ1-1
CDR3 DNA: TGTGCCAGCAGCTTGATGAACACTGAAGCTTTCTTT
CDR3 protein: CASSLMNTEAFF

clone size: NA
V gene: TRBV6-6
D gene: NA
J gene: TRBJ1-2
CDR3 DNA: TGTGCCAGCAGTAGGGCAGGAAACTATGGCTACACCTTC
CDR3 protein: CASSRAGNYGYTF

clone size: NA
V gene: TRBV5-4
D gene: TRBD2
J gene: TRBJ2-1
CDR3 DNA: TGTGCCAGCAGCCCCGGGAGGGATAGCTCCTACAATGAGCAGTTCTTC
CDR3 protein: CASSPGRDSSYNEQFF

clone size: NA
V gene: TRBV5-1
D gene: TRBD2
J gene: TRBJ2-2
CDR3 DNA: TGCGCCAGCAGCTTGACCAGCGGGAGCCCCGGGGAGCTGTTTTTT
CDR3 protein: CASSLTSGSPGELFF

clone size: NA
V gene: TRBV4-3
D gene: NA
J gene: TRBJ2-1
CDR3 DNA: TGCGCCAGCAGCCAAGAGCCCCGGCGGACTGAGCAGTTCTTC
CDR3 protein: CASSQEPRRTEQFF

clone size: NA
V gene: TRBV4-2
D gene: NA
J gene: TRBJ1-3
CDR3 DNA: TGTGCCAGCAGCCAAGATAGGCCAAACACCATATATTTT
CDR3 protein: CASSQDRPNTIYF

clone size: few
V gene: TRBV9
D gene: TRBD2
J gene: TRBJ2-5
CDR3 DNA: TGTGCCAGCAGCCCTAGGACTAGCGGAGGCCAAGAGACCCAGTACTTC
CDR3 protein: CASSPRTSGGQETQYF

clone size: NA
V gene: TRBV7-8
D gene: TRBD2
J gene: TRBJ2-5
CDR3 DNA: TGTGCCAGCAGTTTTAGCGGGGGGGCCAGGGAGACCCAGTACTTC
CDR3 protein: CASSFSGGARETQYF

clone size: once
V gene: TRBV7-2
D gene: TRBD1
J gene: TRBJ2-2
CDR3 DNA: TGTGCCAGCAGCTTAGAGGGGGCCCACACCGGGGAGCTGTTTTTT
CDR3 protein: CASSLEGAHTGELFF

clone size: once
V gene: TRBV5-1
D gene: NA
J gene: TRBJ2-1
CDR3 DNA: TGCGCCAGCACCTCGGGTAGCTCCTACAATGAGCAGTTCTTC
CDR3 protein: CASTSGSSYNEQFF

clone size: NA
V gene: TRBV27
D gene: TRBD1
J gene: TRBJ2-1
CDR3 DNA: TGTGCCAGCAGTCTCGGGACAGGAGAACCGACGGTGGGGTCGTACAATGAGCAGTTCTTC
CDR3 protein: CASSLGTGEPTVGSYNEQFF

clone size: NA
V gene: TRBV29-1
D gene: TRBD1
J gene: TRBJ1-1
CDR3 DNA: TGCAGCACCACAGGGGCGAAAATGAACACTGAAGCTTTCTTT
CDR3 protein: CSTTGAKMNTEAFF

clone size: NA
V gene: TRBV13
D gene: NA
J gene: TRBJ2-5
CDR3 DNA: TGTGCCAGCAGCTTAGGTAACACAGTCGGTCAAGAGACCCAGTACTTC
CDR3 protein: CASSLGNTVGQETQYF

clone size: once
V gene: TRBV10-3
D gene: NA
J gene: TRBJ1-1
CDR3 DNA: TGTGCCATCCGCGATGAAGGGCCTCGGGTCTTT
CDR3 protein: CAIRDEGPRVF

clone size: NA
V gene: TRBV4-1
D gene: TRBD2
J gene: TRBJ2-3
CDR3 DNA: TGCGCCAGCAGCCAAGTCGGGACTAGCGGGAGAGATACGCAGTATTTT
CDR3 protein: CASSQVGTSGRDTQYF

clone size: NA
V gene: TRBV6-5
D gene: TRBD2
J gene: TRBJ2-7
CDR3 DNA: TGTGCCAGCAGGTCAACGGGGGGCGAGCAGTACTTC
CDR3 protein: CASRSTGGEQYF

clone size: NA
V gene: TRBV27
D gene: NA
J gene: TRBJ1-6
CDR3 DNA: TGTGCCAGCAGTCTCATGGGGTCACCCCTCCACTTT
CDR3 protein: CASSLMGSPLHF

clone size: few
V gene: TRBV6-5
D gene: NA
J gene: TRBJ1-3
CDR3 DNA: TGTGCCAGCAAAAGGTCCATTTATGGAAACACCATATATTTT
CDR3 protein: CASKRSIYGNTIYF

clone size: NA
V gene: TRBV18
D gene: NA
J gene: TRBJ2-3
CDR3 DNA: TGTGCCAGCTCACCACCGAGCACAGATACGCAGTATTTT
CDR3 protein: CASSPPSTDTQYF

clone size: NA
V gene: TRBV28
D gene: TRBD2
J gene: TRBJ2-7
CDR3 DNA: TGTGCCAGCAGTCCCCGACTAGCGGTTCCCCAGCAGTACTTC
CDR3 protein: CASSPRLAVPQQYF

clone size: NA
V gene: TRBV7-9
D gene: NA
J gene: TRBJ1-3
CDR3 DNA: TGTGCCAGCAGGGAACGTGACACCATATATTTT
CDR3 protein: CASRERDTIYF

clone size: few
V gene: TRBV5-4
D gene: TRBD2
J gene: TRBJ2-6
CDR3 DNA: TGTGCCAGCAGCCCGGAACTAGCGCAATCTGGGGCCAACGTCCTGACTTTC
CDR3 protein: CASSPELAQSGANVLTF

clone size: NA
V gene: TRBV7-9
D gene: NA
J gene: TRBJ1-2
CDR3 DNA: TGTGCCAGCAGCTCGTCTGACGTTACCTATGGCTACACCTTC
CDR3 protein: CASSSSDVTYGYTF

clone size: NA
V gene: TRBV29-1
D gene: TRBD1
J gene: TRBJ2-5
CDR3 DNA: TGCAGCGTTGAAAGACAGGGGAAAGAGACCCAGTACTTC
CDR3 protein: CSVERQGKETQYF

clone size: NA
V gene: TRBV2
D gene: NA
J gene: TRBJ1-5
CDR3 DNA: TGTGCCAGCAGTGACGACCGCAATCAGCCCCAGCATTTT
CDR3 protein: CASSDDRNQPQHF

clone size: few
V gene: TRBV19
D gene: TRBD1
J gene: TRBJ2-7
CDR3 DNA: TGTGCCAGTAGTTCTGGGACAGGGGGCTCCTACGAGCAGTACTTC
CDR3 protein: CASSSGTGGSYEQYF

clone size: NA
V gene: TRBV5-1
D gene: TRBD1
J gene: TRBJ1-2
CDR3 DNA: TGCGCCAGCAGCTTGGCCGCTAAACAGGGGGGCTATGGCTACACCTTC
CDR3 protein: CASSLAAKQGGYGYTF

clone size: NA
V gene: TRBV7-2
D gene: TRBD1
J gene: TRBJ1-4
CDR3 DNA: TGTGCCAGCAGCGAAAGGGGGCCAACTAATGAAAAACTGTTTTTT
CDR3 protein: CASSERGPTNEKLFF